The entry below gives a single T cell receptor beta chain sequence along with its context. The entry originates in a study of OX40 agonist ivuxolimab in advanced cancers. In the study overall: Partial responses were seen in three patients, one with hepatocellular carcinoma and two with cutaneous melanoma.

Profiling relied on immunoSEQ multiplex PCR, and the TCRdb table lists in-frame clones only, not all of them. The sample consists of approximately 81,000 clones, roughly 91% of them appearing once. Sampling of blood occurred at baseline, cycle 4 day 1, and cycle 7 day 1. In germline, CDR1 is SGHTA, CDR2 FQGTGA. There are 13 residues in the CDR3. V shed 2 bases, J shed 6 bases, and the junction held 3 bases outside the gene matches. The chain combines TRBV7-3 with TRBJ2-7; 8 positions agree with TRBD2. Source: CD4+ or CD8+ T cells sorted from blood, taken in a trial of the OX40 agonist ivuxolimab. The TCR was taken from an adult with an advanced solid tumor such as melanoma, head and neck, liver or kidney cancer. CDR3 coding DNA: TGTGCCAGCAGCTTACTAGCGGGCTCCGAGCAGTACTTC. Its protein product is CASSLLAGSEQYF. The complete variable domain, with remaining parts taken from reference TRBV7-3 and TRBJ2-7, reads GAGVSQTPSNKVTEKGKYVELRCDPISGHTALYWYRQSLGQGPEFLIYFQGTGAADDSGLPNDRFFAVRPEGSVSTLKIQRTERGDSAVYLCASSLLAGSEQYFGPGTRLTVT.